The clone carrying this TCR beta chain has a handful of counts. Then a second PCR, running about 6 to 12 cycles, was carried out with a sample-barcoded 5' primer and a J-beta primer mix. Each CDR3 protein is one row after TCRdb ran MiXCR on the 5' RACE reads. Of about 1.8 million distinct CDR3 sequences detected, around half appear once; the ten largest clones hold 2.1%. CDR3 length: 14 amino acids. Trimming removed 4 bases from V and 8 bases from J; junction bases left unmatched: 8. The V gene's germline CDR1 is MGHRA and CDR2 YSYEKL. This entry belongs to a study of blood T cells in healthy people across ages.

This chain connects TRBV4-1 to TRBJ2-1; 7 nucleotides align to TRBD1. Sequencing used blood. This clonotype was sampled from a woman between 35 and 50 years old in good health. CDR3: CASSRPGQVHEQFF. For the CDR3, the DNA is TGCGCCAGCAGCCGACCCGGACAGGTCCATGAGCAGTTCTTC.